In its sample, the clone carrying this T cell receptor (beta chain) was seen a few times. Its cognate antigen is unknown. A single record per CDR3 protein comes from TCRdb applying MiXCR to the 5' RACE reads. The sample records a few hundred thousand distinct CDR3 sequences, roughly 15% being singletons. These data come from a study of identical twins. Study-level findings and limits: Reduced insertions were recorded for abundant cord blood beta clonotypes, with no such pattern in memory repertoires. Twin-shared out-of-frame alpha sequences showed excess low generation probability. The study found that models underestimated out-of-frame TCR alpha sharing in monozygotic twins.

Germline CDR1 reads SGHKS; CDR2 reads YYEKEE (reference sequence). The CDR3 contains 18 residues. Trimming pared 3 bases from V and 4 bases from J, leaving 23 bases between. The sample was also linked to a second study, of yellow fever vaccine responses in identical twins.

The sample taken for sequencing was CD4+ T cells sorted from blood. The J gene is TRBJ2-1, the V gene TRBV5-5; D may be TRBD2 (5 bases). The TCR was taken from a woman between 18 and 29 years old in good health. The CDR3 sequence: CASSSYPSGLPFYNEQFF. CDR3 DNA sequence: TGTGCCAGCAGCTCCTACCCCTCCGGACTCCCCTTTTACAATGAGCAGTTCTTC.